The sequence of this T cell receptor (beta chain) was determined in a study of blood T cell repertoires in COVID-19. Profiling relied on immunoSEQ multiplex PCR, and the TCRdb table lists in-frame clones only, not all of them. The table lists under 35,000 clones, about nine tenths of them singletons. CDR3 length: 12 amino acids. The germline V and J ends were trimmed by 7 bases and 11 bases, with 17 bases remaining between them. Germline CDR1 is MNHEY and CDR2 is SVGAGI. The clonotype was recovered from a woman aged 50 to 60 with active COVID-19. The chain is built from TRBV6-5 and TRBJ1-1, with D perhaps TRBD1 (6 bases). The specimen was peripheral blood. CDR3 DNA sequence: TGTGCCAGCAAAGAACTCAGGGGTATGGCTTTCTTT. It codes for CASKELRGMAFF.